Below, 24 T cell receptor beta chains from the same sample are listed, as sequenced in a study of T cells in Graves' hyperthyroidism and ophthalmopathy. The CDR3 regions of TCR beta were amplified from RNA transcripts. HTBI primers were employed in a first-round RT-PCR of the TCR CDR3. A single record per CDR3 protein comes from TCRdb applying MiXCR to the multiplex PCR reads. The data show a few hundred thousand distinct CDR3 sequences, approximately 15% seen once. Sequencing input: blood. These TCRs come from a young woman with Graves' hyperthyroidism.

This clonotype was picked up a small number of times. This rearrangement joins TRBV5-1 to TRBJ2-7, with D possibly matching TRBD1 (6 bases). This CDR3 spans 14 amino acids. Germline V gene sequence: CDR1 SGHRS, CDR2 YFSETQ. V was clipped by 7 bases and J by 4 bases, with 18 bases between them. The CDR3 bases are TGCGCCAGCCAAGAGGGGGTCACGAGTTACGAGCAGTACTTC. Translation gives CASQEGVTSYEQYF.

The chain has TRBV20-1 and TRBJ1-1; D possibly corresponds to TRBD1 (6 bases). V dropped 3 bases and J dropped 4 bases, with 15 bases sitting between them. This CDR3 contains 14 residues. Germline CDR1 and CDR2: DFQATT and SNEGSKA (reference sequence). CDR3 nucleotide sequence: TGCAGTGCTAGCGTAAACAGGGCTGGCACTGAAGCTTTCTTT. As protein: CSASVNRAGTEAFF.

This chain joins TRBV20-1 and TRBJ2-7; unclear D gene. The CDR3 is made up of 15 amino acids. Per the germline V gene, CDR1 is DFQATT and CDR2 is SNEGSKA (reference sequence). Trimming pared 5 bases from V and 3 bases from J, leaving 20 bases between. This chain's CDR3 is CSASKRAYIIYEQYF. The CDR3 region has the DNA TGCAGTGCTTCTAAACGGGCCTACATTATCTACGAGCAGTACTTC.

This clonotype was recorded at least ten times. The rearrangement uses TRBV18 and TRBJ1-3; D not certain. V gave up 3 bases and J gave up 0 bases, with 12 bases separating them. The CDR3 covers 16 residues. Germline V gene data show CDR1 as KGHSH and CDR2 as LQKENI. The CDR3 coding sequence is TGTGCCAGCTCACCCGGCAGGTATAGCTCTGGAAACACCATATATTTT. Its protein product is CASSPGRYSSGNTIYF.

This clonotype was counted only a few times. The chain employs TRBV12-5 and TRBJ1-5, with no clear D. The CDR3 is 11 residues long. Deletions cut 3 bases from V and 6 bases from J, with 3 bases between. Germline lookup yields CDR1 LGHNT and CDR2 FRNRAP. CDR3 region: CASGFVQPQHF. In DNA, the CDR3 is TGTGCTAGTGGTTTTGTTCAGCCCCAGCATTTT.

This clonotype was picked up a small number of times. The chain employs TRBV6-1 and TRBJ2-3; D unclear. Trimming removed 6 bases from V and 4 bases from J, with 11 bases in between. Germline CDR1 reads MNHNS; CDR2 reads SASEGT. CDR3 length equals 13 residues. The DNA for the CDR3 is TGTGCCAGCAGGATGAGAGACCCAGATACGCAGTATTTT. Encoded protein: CASRMRDPDTQYF.

In its sample, this clonotype was seen a few times. The gene calls are TRBV19 and TRBJ2-1; perhaps TRBD2 as D (5 bases). The CDR3 extends over 15 amino acids. Trimming cost V 7 bases and J 3 bases, with 16 bases left between them. The germline V gene has CDR1 LNHDA and CDR2 SQIVND (reference sequence). In DNA, the CDR3 is TGTGCCAGTACCACCAGCGGAGTTTACTACAATGAGCAGTTCTTC. It specifies CASTTSGVYYNEQFF.

This clonotype was found many times. The V call is TRBV7-8, the J call TRBJ1-2; weak D call: TRBD1 (6 bases). V was shortened by 5 bases and J by 3 bases, with 19 bases between the two germline ends. Germline CDR1 and CDR2: SGHVS and FQNEAQ. This CDR3 spans 16 amino acids. The chain's CDR3 is CASSSFEGGADYGYTF. CDR3 nucleotide sequence: TGTGCCAGCAGCAGCTTTGAGGGGGGGGCGGACTATGGCTACACCTTC.

This clonotype was seen ten or more times. The V and J genes are TRBV7-9 and TRBJ2-7; either TRBD1 or TRBD2 may fit D (6 bases each). Germline values: CDR1 SEHNR, CDR2 FQNEAQ (reference sequence). CDR3 size: 17 residues. V was trimmed by 1 base and J by 1 base, leaving 17 bases between them. The CDR3 spells CASSLEESRGPSYEQYF. DNA of the CDR3: TGTGCCAGCAGCTTAGAAGAGTCTCGGGGGCCTTCCTACGAGCAGTACTTC.

The chain has TRBV20-1 and TRBJ1-3, with 8 bases aligning to TRBD1. The CDR3 contains 15 residues. With 6 bases clipped from V and 0 bases from J, the junction kept 7 bases outside the gene matches. Per the germline V gene, CDR1 is DFQATT and CDR2 is SNEGSKA (reference sequence). The CDR3 is CSAKQGEDSGNTIYF. CDR3 in DNA: TGCAGTGCGAAACAGGGGGAAGACTCTGGAAACACCATATATTTT.

This clonotype was picked up a small number of times. V usage is TRBV20-1 and J usage is TRBJ2-1; 13 bases map to TRBD2. J lost 4 bases, V lost 3 bases, and 3 bases had no gene match. CDR1 is DFQATT, CDR2 SNEGSKA, per germline (reference sequence). The CDR3 contains 15 residues. The CDR3, as DNA: TGCAGTGCTAGCCGGACTAGCGGGAGTTACAATGAGCAGTTCTTC. The encoded protein is CSASRTSGSYNEQFF.

This clonotype showed up just a few times. The V and J genes are TRBV18 and TRBJ2-7, with a tentative D call TRBD2 (6 bases). The CDR3 spans 15 residues. Per the germline V gene, CDR1 is KGHSH and CDR2 is LQKENI. The germline V and J ends were trimmed by 3 bases and 0 bases, with 12 bases remaining between them. DNA for the CDR3: TGTGCCAGCTCACCGGAGCGGGCAAGCTCCTACGAGCAGTACTTC. Translation gives CASSPERASSYEQYF.

This clonotype occurred a few times. J is TRBJ2-1 and V is TRBV11-2; 14 nucleotides agree with TRBD2. The ends lost 6 bases at V and 2 bases at J; junction bases unmatched: 6. This CDR3 contains 17 residues. Germline V gene lookup returns CDR1 SGHAT and CDR2 FQNNGV. This chain's CDR3 is CASRQTTSGRAYNEQFF. Written as DNA, the CDR3 is TGTGCCAGCAGACAGACGACTAGCGGGAGGGCCTACAATGAGCAGTTCTTC.

As concerns this clonotype: A much bigger clone sits one base away, suggesting this may be a read error. The conserved final phenylalanine or tryptophan is absent from the CDR3, which likely points to a read error. This chain joins TRBV24-1 and TRBJ2-1; a weak D match, TRBD2 (5 bases). This CDR3 contains 15 residues. V dropped 3 bases and J dropped 3 bases, with 11 bases sitting between them. Germline V gives CDR1 KGHDR, CDR2 SFDVKD. In DNA form, the CDR3 reads TGTGCCACCAGTGATGGAGCGGACTTCTACAATGAGCAGTTCCTC. Translated, it gives CATSDGADFYNEQFL.

The CDR3 coding sequence is TGTGCCAGCAGCTTAGACCCAGGGACTGAAGCTTTCTTT. As protein: CASSLDPGTEAFF. The chain recombines TRBV11-2 with TRBJ1-1; tentatively, D is TRBD1 (5 bases). The CDR3 has 13 residues. V lost 0 bases and J lost 5, with 7 bases in between. Per germline, CDR1 SGHAT and CDR2 FQNNGV. Drawing the rest from reference TRBV11-2 and TRBJ1-1, the complete variable domain is EAGVAQSPRYKIIEKRQSVAFWCNPISGHATLYWYQQILGQGPKLLIQFQNNGVVDDSQLPKDRFSAERLKGVDSTLKIQPAKLEDSAVYLCASSLDPGTEAFFGQGTRLTVV.

This clonotype occurred many times. CDR3 nucleotide sequence: TGTGCCAGCAGCTTTAACGGGGGCACAGATACGCAGTATTTT. This sequence encodes CASSFNGGTDTQYF. The gene calls are TRBV7-8 and TRBJ2-3, with a possible D match to TRBD2 (5 bases). Germline CDR1 is SGHVS and CDR2 is FQNEAQ. This CDR3 is 14 amino acids long. V was clipped by 3 bases and J by 1 base, with 8 bases between them.

The gene calls are TRBV6-2 or TRBV6-3 and TRBJ2-4, with 14 bases aligning to TRBD2. This CDR3 comprises 18 residues. The germline CDR1 and CDR2 sequences are MNHEY and SVGEGT. V lost 6 bases and J lost 1; bases outside the gene matches: 8. The CDR3 reads CASRKGLAGDQAKNIQYF. In nucleotides, the CDR3 is TGTGCCAGCAGGAAGGGACTAGCGGGAGATCAGGCCAAAAACATTCAGTACTTC.

Ten or more counts support this clonotype. V usage is TRBV20-1 and J usage is TRBJ2-3, with 10 bases that match TRBD2. Looked up from germline, CDR1 is DFQATT and CDR2 is SNEGSKA (reference sequence). V shed 6 bases and J 4 bases; nucleotides not matched to a gene: 16. This CDR3 region has 17 residues. The CDR3, as DNA: TGCAGTGCCCTGCGGATAGCGGGAGGAACTTCGCCAGATACGCAGTATTTT. The encoded protein is CSALRIAGGTSPDTQYF.

This clonotype was found many times. The chain combines TRBV7-2 with TRBJ1-1; no definite D call. Per germline, CDR1 SGHTA and CDR2 FQGNSA. V was shortened by 0 bases and J by 5 bases, with 10 bases between the two germline ends. This CDR3 region has 14 residues. This CDR3 reads CASSLASPGTEAFF. In DNA, the CDR3 is TGTGCCAGCAGCTTAGCATCCCCCGGGACTGAAGCTTTCTTT.

This clonotype was seen many times. The chain recombines TRBV20-1 with TRBJ2-7, with 12 bases that match TRBD2. Germline values: CDR1 DFQATT, CDR2 SNEGSKA (reference sequence). Trimming at V came to 1 base and at J to 1 base, leaving 2 bases not matched to a gene. The CDR3 loop spans 15 amino acids. The DNA for the CDR3 is TGCAGTGCTAGAGGTCTAGCGGGAGGGTCCTACGAGCAGTACTTC. Translated: CSARGLAGGSYEQYF.

The rearrangement joins TRBV9 to TRBJ1-6; D is unresolved. V was shortened by 0 bases and J by 4 bases, with 5 bases between the two germline ends. This CDR3 has 14 amino acids. Germline CDR1 is SGDLS and CDR2 is YYNGEE. In DNA, the CDR3 is TGTGCCAGCAGCGTAGAAGGTTATAATTCACCCCTCCACTTT. It codes for CASSVEGYNSPLHF.

This clonotype has a count of ten or more. The chain couples TRBV20-1 to TRBJ2-5; 13 bases map to TRBD2. V lost 3 bases and J lost 6; bases outside the gene matches: 7. The CDR3 runs to 15 residues. Looked up from germline, CDR1 is DFQATT and CDR2 is SNEGSKA (reference sequence). The CDR3 protein is CSASSRTSGRQTQYF. The DNA for the CDR3 is TGCAGTGCTAGCTCCCGGACTAGCGGGAGACAGACCCAGTACTTC.

There are many counts of this clonotype. V and J are TRBV2 and TRBJ2-2; tentative D call: TRBD1 (5 bases). V was cut by 3 bases and J by 4 bases, with 9 bases left in between. Germline V CDR1 and CDR2: SNHLY, FYNNEI. CDR3 length: 14 amino acids. As DNA, the CDR3 is TGTGCCAGCAGTGATGAACAGGTCACCGGGGAGCTGTTTTTT. Translated: CASSDEQVTGELFF. The full variable domain, completed using reference TRBV2 and TRBJ2-2, is EPEVTQTPSHQVTQMGQEVILRCVPISNHLYFYWYRQILGQKVEFLVSFYNNEISEKSEIFDDQFSVERPDGSNFTLKIRSTKLEDSAMYFCASSDEQVTGELFFGEGSRLTVL.

J is TRBJ2-3 and V is TRBV12-3 or TRBV12-4; 11 bases map to TRBD2. V trimming: 5 bases; J trimming: 14 bases; junction bases outside the gene matches: 3. The CDR3 is made up of 11 amino acids. The CDR3 DNA sequence: TGTGCCAGCAGTCTCGGGACTAGCGGGTATTTT. Translating it yields CASSLGTSGYF.